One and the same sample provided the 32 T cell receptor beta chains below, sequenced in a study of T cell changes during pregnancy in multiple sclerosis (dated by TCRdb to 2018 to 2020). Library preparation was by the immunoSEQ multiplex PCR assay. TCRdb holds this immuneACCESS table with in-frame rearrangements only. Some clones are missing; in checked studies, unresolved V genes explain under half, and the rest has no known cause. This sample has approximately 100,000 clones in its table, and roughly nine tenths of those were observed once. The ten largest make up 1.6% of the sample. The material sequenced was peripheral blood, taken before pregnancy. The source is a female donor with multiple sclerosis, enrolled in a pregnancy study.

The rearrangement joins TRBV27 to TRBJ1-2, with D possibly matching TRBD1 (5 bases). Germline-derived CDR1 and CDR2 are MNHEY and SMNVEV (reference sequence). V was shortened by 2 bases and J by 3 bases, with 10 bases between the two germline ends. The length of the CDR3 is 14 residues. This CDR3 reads CASSLIGRDYGYTF. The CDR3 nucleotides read TGTGCCAGCAGTTTAATTGGCAGGGACTATGGCTACACCTTC.

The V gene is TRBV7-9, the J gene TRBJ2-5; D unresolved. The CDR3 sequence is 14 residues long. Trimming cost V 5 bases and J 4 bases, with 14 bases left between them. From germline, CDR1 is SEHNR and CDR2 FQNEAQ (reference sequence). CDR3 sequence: CASSPPVTSETQYF. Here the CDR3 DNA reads TGTGCCAGCAGCCCACCGGTCACCTCAGAGACCCAGTACTTC. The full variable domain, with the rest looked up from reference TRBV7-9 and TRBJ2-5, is DTGVSQNPRHKITKRGQNVTFRCDPISEHNRLYWYRQTLGQGPEFLTYFQNEAQLEKSRLLSDRFSAERPKGSFSTLEIQRTEQGDSAMYLCASSPPVTSETQYFGPGTRLLVL.

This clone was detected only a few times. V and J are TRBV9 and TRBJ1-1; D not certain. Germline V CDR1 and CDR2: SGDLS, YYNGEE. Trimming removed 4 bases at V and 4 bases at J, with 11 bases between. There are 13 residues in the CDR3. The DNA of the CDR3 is TGTGCCAGCAGCTCTACACGGGGCACTGAAGCTTTCTTT. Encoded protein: CASSSTRGTEAFF. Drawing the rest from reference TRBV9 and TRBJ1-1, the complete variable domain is DSGVTQTPKHLITATGQRVTLRCSPRSGDLSVYWYQQSLDQGLQFLIQYYNGEERAKGNILERFSAQQFPDLHSELNLSSLELGDSALYFCASSSTRGTEAFFGQGTRLTVV.

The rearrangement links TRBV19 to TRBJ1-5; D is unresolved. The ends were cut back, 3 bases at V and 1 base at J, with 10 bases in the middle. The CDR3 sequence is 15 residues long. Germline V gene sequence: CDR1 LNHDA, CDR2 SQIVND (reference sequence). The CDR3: CASSMEGGSNQPQHF. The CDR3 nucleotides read TGTGCCAGTAGTATGGAGGGAGGAAGCAATCAGCCCCAGCATTTT.

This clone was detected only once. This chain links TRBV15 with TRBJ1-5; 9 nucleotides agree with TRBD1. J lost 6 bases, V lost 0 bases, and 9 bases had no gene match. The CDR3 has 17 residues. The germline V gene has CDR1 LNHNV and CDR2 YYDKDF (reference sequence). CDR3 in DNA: TGTGCCACCAGCAGAGATTCACAGGGGGCTTGGTTTCAGCCCCAGCATTTT. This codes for CATSRDSQGAWFQPQHF. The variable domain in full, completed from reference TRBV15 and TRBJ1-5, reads DAMVIQNPRYQVTQFGKPVTLSCSQTLNHNVMYWYQQKSSQAPKLLFHYYDKDFNNEADTPDNFQSRRPNTSFCFLDIRSPGLGDTAMYLCATSRDSQGAWFQPQHFGDGTRLSIL.

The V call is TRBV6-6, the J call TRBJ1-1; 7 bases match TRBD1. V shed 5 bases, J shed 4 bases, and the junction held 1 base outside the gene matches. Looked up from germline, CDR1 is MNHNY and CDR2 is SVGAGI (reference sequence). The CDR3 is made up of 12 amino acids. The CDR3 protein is CASSRDSTEAFF. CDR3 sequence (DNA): TGTGCCAGCAGTCGGGACAGCACTGAAGCTTTCTTT.

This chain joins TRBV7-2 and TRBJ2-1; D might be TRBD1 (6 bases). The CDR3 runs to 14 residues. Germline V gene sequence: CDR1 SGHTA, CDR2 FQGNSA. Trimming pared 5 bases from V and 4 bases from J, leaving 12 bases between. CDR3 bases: TGTGCCAGCAGCCTCAGGGGCCTTTACAATGAGCAGTTCTTC. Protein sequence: CASSLRGLYNEQFF. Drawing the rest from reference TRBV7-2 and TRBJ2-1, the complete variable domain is GAGVSQSPSNKVTEKGKDVELRCDPISGHTALYWYRQSLGQGLEFLIYFQGNSAPDKSGLPSDRFSAERTGGSVSTLTIQRTQQEDSAVYLCASSLRGLYNEQFFGPGTRLTVL.

For the CDR3, the DNA is TGTGCCAGCAGCGTAGCTAGCGGGAGAACAGATACGCAGTATTTT. Translating gives CASSVASGRTDTQYF. The rearrangement uses TRBV9 and TRBJ2-3, with 10 bases lining up with TRBD2. The CDR3 is 15 amino acids. J lost 3 bases, V lost 0 bases, and 1 base had no gene match. Germline V gene data show CDR1 as SGDLS and CDR2 as YYNGEE. Looking up the rest from reference TRBV9 and TRBJ2-3 gives the full variable domain: DSGVTQTPKHLITATGQRVTLRCSPRSGDLSVYWYQQSLDQGLQFLIQYYNGEERAKGNILERFSAQQFPDLHSELNLSSLELGDSALYFCASSVASGRTDTQYFGPGTRLTVL.

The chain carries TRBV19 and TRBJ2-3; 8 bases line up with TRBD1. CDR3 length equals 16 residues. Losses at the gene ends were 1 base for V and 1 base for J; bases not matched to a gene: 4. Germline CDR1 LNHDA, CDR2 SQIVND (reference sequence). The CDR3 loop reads CASSIGQGWGTDTQYF. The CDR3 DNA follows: TGTGCCAGTAGTATAGGACAGGGGTGGGGCACAGATACGCAGTATTTT.

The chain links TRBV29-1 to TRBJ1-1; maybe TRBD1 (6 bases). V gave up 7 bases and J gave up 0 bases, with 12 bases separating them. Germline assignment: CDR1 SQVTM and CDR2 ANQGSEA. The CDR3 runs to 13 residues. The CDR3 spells CSGSRQVNTEAFF. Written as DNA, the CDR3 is TGCAGCGGGTCTAGACAGGTGAACACTGAAGCTTTCTTT.

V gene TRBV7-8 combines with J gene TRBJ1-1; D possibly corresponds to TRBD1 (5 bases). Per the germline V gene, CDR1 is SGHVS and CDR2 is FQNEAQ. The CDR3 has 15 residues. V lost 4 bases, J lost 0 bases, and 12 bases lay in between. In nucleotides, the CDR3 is TGTGCCAGCAGCTCCCGACGGGGGGTGAACACTGAAGCTTTCTTT. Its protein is CASSSRRGVNTEAFF.

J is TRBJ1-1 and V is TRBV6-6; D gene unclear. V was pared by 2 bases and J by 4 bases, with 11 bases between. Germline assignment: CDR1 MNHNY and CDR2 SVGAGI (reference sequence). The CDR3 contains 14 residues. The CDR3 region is CASSYGPEGTEAFF. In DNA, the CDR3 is TGTGCCAGCAGTTACGGGCCCGAAGGCACTGAAGCTTTCTTT.

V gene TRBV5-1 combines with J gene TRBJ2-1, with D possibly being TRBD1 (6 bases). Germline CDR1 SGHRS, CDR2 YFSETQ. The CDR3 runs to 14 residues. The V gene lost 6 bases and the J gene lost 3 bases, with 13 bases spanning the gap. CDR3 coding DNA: TGCGCCAGCATTAATCCGGACAGCTACAATGAGCAGTTCTTC. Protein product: CASINPDSYNEQFF.

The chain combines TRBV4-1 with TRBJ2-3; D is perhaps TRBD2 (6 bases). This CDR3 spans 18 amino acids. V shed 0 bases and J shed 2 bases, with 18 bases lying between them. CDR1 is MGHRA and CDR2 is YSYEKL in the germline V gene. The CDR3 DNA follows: TGCGCCAGCAGCCAAGATGGAACTAGCACTCAACACACAGATACGCAGTATTTT. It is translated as CASSQDGTSTQHTDTQYF.

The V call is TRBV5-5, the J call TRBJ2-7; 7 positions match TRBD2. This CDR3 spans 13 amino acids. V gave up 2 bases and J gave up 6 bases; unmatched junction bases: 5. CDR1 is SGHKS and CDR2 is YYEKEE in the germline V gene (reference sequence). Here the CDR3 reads CASSLYTGGEQYF. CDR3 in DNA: TGTGCCAGCAGCTTATATACGGGGGGCGAGCAGTACTTC.

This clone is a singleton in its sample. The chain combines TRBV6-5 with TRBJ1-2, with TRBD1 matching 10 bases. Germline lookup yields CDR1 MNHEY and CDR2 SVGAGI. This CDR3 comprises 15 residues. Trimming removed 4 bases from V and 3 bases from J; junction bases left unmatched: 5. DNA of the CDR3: TGTGCCAGCAGTTCCACCGGGACAGGGGACTATGGCTACACCTTC. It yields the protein CASSSTGTGDYGYTF.

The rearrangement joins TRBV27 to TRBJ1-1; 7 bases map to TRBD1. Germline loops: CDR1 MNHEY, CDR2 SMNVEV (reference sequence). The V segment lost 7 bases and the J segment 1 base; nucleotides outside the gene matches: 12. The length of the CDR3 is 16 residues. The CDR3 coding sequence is TGTGCCAGCAAATCCCGAGGAACAGGGGAGAACACTGAAGCTTTCTTT. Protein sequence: CASKSRGTGENTEAFF.

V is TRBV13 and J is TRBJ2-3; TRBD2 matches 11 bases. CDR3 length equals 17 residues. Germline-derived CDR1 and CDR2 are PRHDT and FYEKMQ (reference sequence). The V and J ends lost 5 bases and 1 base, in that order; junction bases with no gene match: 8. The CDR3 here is CASSIDELAGGTDTQYF. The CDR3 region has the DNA TGTGCCAGCAGCATCGACGAACTAGCGGGGGGCACAGATACGCAGTATTTT.

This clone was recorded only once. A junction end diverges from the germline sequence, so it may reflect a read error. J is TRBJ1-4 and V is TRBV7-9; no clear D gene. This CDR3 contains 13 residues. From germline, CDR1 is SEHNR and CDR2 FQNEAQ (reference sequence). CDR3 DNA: TGTGCCAGCAGCTTATCTGGTAAAGAAAAACTATTTTTT. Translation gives CASSLSGKEKLFF.

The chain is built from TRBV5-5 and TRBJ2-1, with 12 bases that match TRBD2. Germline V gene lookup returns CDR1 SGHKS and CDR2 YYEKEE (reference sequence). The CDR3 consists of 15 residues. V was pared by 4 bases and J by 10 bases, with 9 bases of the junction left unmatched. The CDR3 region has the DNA TGTGCCAGCAGCCCCACTAGCGGGAGGTTTTGGGAGCAGTTCTTC. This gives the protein CASSPTSGRFWEQFF.

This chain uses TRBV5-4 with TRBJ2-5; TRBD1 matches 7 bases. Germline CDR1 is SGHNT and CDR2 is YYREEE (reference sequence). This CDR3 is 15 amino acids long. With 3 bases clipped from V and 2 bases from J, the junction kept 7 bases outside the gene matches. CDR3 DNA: TGTGCCAGCAGCTCCGGGACAGCTAAACAAGAGACCCAGTACTTC. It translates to CASSSGTAKQETQYF.

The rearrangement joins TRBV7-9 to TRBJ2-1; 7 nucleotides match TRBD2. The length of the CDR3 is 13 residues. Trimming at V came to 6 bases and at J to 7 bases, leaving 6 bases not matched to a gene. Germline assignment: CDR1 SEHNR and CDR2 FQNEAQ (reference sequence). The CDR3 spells CASRTSWGNEQFF. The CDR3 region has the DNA TGTGCCAGCAGGACTAGCTGGGGGAATGAGCAGTTCTTC. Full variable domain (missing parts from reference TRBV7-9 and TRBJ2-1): DTGVSQNPRHKITKRGQNVTFRCDPISEHNRLYWYRQTLGQGPEFLTYFQNEAQLEKSRLLSDRFSAERPKGSFSTLEIQRTEQGDSAMYLCASRTSWGNEQFFGPGTRLTVL.

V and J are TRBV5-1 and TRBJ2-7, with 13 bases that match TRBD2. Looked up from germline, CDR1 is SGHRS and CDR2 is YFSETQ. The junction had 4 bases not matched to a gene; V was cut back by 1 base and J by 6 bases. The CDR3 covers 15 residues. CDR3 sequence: CASSLRTSGSFEQYF. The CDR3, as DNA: TGCGCCAGCAGCTTGAGGACTAGCGGGAGTTTCGAGCAGTACTTC.

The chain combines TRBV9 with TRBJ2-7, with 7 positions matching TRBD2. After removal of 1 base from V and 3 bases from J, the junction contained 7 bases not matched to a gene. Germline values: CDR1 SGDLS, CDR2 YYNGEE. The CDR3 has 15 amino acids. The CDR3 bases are TGTGCCAGCAGCGTAAGTATGGGGACTATCTACGAGCAGTACTTC. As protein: CASSVSMGTIYEQYF.

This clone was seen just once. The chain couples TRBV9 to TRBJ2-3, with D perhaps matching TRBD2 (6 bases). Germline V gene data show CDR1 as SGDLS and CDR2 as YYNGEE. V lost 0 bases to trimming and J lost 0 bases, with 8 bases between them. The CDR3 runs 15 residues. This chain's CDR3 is CASSVVGSSTDTQYF. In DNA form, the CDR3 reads TGTGCCAGCAGCGTAGTCGGGAGCAGCACAGATACGCAGTATTTT.

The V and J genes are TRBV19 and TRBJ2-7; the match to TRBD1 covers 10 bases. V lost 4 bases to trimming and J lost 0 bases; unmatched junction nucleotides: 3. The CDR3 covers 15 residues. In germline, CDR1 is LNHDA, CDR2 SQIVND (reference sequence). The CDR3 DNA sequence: TGTGCCAGTAGTACAGGGACAGGGGCCTCCTACGAGCAGTACTTC. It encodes CASSTGTGASYEQYF. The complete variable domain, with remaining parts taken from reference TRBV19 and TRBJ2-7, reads DGGITQSPKYLFRKEGQNVTLSCEQNLNHDAMYWYRQDPGQGLRLIYYSQIVNDFQKGDIAEGYSVSREKKESFPLTVTSAQKNPTAFYLCASSTGTGASYEQYFGPGTRLTVT.

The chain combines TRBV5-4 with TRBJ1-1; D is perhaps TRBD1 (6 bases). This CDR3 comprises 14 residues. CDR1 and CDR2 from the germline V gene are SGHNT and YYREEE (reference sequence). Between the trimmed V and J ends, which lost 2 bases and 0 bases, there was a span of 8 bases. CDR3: CASSLQGMNTEAFF. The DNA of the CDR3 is TGTGCCAGCAGCTTACAGGGCATGAACACTGAAGCTTTCTTT.

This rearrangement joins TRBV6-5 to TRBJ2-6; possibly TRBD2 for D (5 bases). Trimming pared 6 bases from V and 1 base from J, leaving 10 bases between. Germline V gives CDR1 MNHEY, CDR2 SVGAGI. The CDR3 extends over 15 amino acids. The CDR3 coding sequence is TGTGCCAGCAGGGCACTAGTTTCTGGGGCCAACGTCCTGACTTTC. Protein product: CASRALVSGANVLTF.

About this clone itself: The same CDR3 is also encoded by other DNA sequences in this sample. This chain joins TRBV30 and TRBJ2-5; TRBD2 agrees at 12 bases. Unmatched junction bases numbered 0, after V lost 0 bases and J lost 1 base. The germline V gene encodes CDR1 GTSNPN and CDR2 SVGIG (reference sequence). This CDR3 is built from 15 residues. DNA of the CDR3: TGTGCCTGGAGTGTACTAGCGGGGGGCCAAGAGACCCAGTACTTC. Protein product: CAWSVLAGGQETQYF.

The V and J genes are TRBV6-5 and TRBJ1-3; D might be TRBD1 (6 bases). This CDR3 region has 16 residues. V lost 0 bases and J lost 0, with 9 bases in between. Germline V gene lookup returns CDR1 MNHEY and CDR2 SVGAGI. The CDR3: CASSYSRGGSGNTIYF. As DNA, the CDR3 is TGTGCCAGCAGTTACTCAAGGGGGGGCTCTGGAAACACCATATATTTT.

The CDR3 sequence: CASKPLLGGRAYGYTF. The CDR3 nucleotides are TGTGCCAGCAAGCCCCTTCTCGGGGGAAGGGCCTATGGCTACACCTTC. The genes are TRBV21-1 and TRBJ1-2. TRBV21-1 is a pseudogene locus. The CDR3 runs to 16 residues.

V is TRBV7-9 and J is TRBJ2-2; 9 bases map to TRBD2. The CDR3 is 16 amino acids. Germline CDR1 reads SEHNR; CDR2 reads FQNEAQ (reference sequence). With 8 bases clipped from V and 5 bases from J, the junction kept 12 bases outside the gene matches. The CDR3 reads CASPPAGGPGTGELFF. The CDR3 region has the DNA TGTGCCAGCCCCCCCGCGGGAGGGCCTGGTACCGGGGAGCTGTTTTTT.